Reported below is one T cell receptor beta chain. Its matching antigen is unknown. TCRdb re-called the 5' RACE reads through MiXCR, storing one row per CDR3 protein. The table records under 60,000 distinct CDR3 sequences, roughly 28% of them present only once. Study-wide points: Larger-cohort validation covered only one TCR beta V-J rearrangement.

CD25-based Treg depletion was applied to purified naive CD4+ T cells. The germline V and J ends were trimmed by 0 bases and 3 bases, with 9 bases remaining between them. The CDR3 contains 14 residues. Germline-derived CDR1 and CDR2 are SGHRS and YFSETQ. The sequenced sample was naive CD4+ T cells sorted from blood. Subset reported: naive CD4+ T cells, CD4+CD45RA+CD25-. The chain has TRBV5-1 and TRBJ1-1, with no clear D. This clonotype was sampled from a female donor with breast cancer. CDR3 sequence (DNA): TGCGCCAGCAGCTTGGGCGACGGGGACACTGAAGCTTTCTTT. It is translated as CASSLGDGDTEAFF.